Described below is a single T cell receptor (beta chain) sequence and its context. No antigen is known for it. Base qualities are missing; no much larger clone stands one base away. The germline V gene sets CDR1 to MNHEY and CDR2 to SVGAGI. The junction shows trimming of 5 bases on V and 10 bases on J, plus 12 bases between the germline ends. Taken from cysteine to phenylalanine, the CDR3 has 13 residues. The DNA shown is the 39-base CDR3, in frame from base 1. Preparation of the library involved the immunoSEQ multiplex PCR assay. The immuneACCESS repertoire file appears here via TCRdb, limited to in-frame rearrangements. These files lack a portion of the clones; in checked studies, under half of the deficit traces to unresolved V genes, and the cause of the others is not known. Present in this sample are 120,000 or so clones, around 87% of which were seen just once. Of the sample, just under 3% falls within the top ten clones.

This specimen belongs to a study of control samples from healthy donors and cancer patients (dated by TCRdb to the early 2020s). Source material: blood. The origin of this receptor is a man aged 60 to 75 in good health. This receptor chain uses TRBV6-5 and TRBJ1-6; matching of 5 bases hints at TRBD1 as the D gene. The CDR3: CASSPTRESPLHF. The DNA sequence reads TGTGCCAGCAGTCCGACCAGGGAATCACCCCTCCACTTT.